Listed below are T cell receptor beta chains from one sample, sequenced in a study of cytomegalovirus exposure and HLA in healthy donors. TCRdb's copy holds only in-frame clones and misses some; the assay was immunoSEQ multiplex PCR. The sample contains hundreds of thousands of clones, approximately 88% of which appear only once. Sequencing was done on a sample of PBMCs. These receptor sequences come from a boy aged 2 to 9 in good health and CMV-seronegative. Both conserved end residues are part of each CDR3. Each record gives: D gene, clone size, V gene, J gene, CDR3 protein, CDR3 DNA. The D gene is left open where the match is weak. Some rows have no size entry. The others give once, few or many, or a class for an expanded clone.

NA	NA	TRBV7-9	TRBJ1-2	CASSSGTDGYTF	TGTGCCAGCAGCTCCGGGACTGATGGCTACACCTTC
NA	NA	TRBV15	TRBJ2-7	CATSLAGGSYEQYF	TGTGCCACCAGTCTGGCAGGCGGGTCCTACGAGCAGTACTTC
TRBD2	NA	TRBV5-8	TRBJ2-1	CASSLGLAAYSYNEQFF	TGTGCCAGCAGCTTAGGACTAGCGGCCTACTCCTACAATGAGCAGTTCTTC
NA	NA	TRBV6-5	TRBJ1-2	CASRGAGDYGYTF	TGTGCCAGCAGGGGCGCAGGGGACTATGGCTACACCTTC
TRBD1	NA	TRBV6-5	TRBJ1-4	CASSYSGTANEKLFF	TGTGCCAGCAGTTACTCGGGGACAGCTAATGAAAAACTGTTTTTT
TRBD1	NA	TRBV9	TRBJ1-4	CASSGRLGQGVEKLFF	TGTGCCAGCAGCGGGAGACTCGGACAGGGGGTAGAAAAACTGTTTTTT
NA	NA	TRBV4-1	TRBJ1-5	CASSQDWGVNQPQHF	TGCGCCAGCAGCCAAGACTGGGGGGTCAATCAGCCCCAGCATTTT
NA	NA	TRBV11-2	TRBJ2-3	CASSLVGQRREF	TGTGCCAGCAGCTTAGTAGGTCAGCGGCGGGAATTT
TRBD1	few	TRBV5-8	TRBJ2-7	CASSPNLFGTVSYEQYF	TGTGCCAGCAGCCCAAATTTGTTCGGGACAGTCTCCTACGAGCAGTACTTC
NA	NA	TRBV23-1	TRBJ1-5	CASSQSPRGSNQPQHF	TGCGCCAGCAGTCAATCGCCTCGGGGGAGCAATCAGCCCCAGCATTTT
TRBD2	NA	TRBV14	TRBJ2-7	CASSHTTGLAGVEQYF	TGTGCCAGCAGCCACACCACCGGACTAGCGGGAGTCGAGCAGTACTTC
TRBD2	NA	TRBV27	TRBJ2-7	CASRLAGTPIYEQYF	TGTGCCAGCAGACTAGCGGGGACCCCTATCTACGAGCAGTACTTC
TRBD1	few	TRBV18	TRBJ2-7	CASSPPVGQGALEQYF	TGTGCCAGCTCACCCCCGGTGGGCCAGGGGGCTTTAGAGCAGTACTTC
NA	NA	TRBV2	TRBJ2-1	CASSSIKGEYTYNEQFF	TGTGCCAGCAGTTCAATTAAGGGGGAATACACCTACAATGAGCAGTTCTTC
TRBD1	NA	TRBV6-5	TRBJ2-5	CASSPGQGREETQYF	TGTGCCAGCAGTCCCGGACAGGGGAGGGAAGAGACCCAGTACTTC
NA	NA	TRBV29-1	TRBJ2-5	CSVPVGQLIQYF	TGCAGCGTCCCCGTTGGGCAGTTAATCCAGTACTTC
NA	NA	TRBV5-8	TRBJ1-2	CASSLGSAMSYGYTF	TGTGCCAGCAGCTTGGGTTCTGCAATGAGCTATGGCTACACCTTC
TRBD2	NA	TRBV6-5	TRBJ2-5	CASRILAGVGETQYF	TGTGCCAGCAGGATACTAGCGGGAGTTGGGGAGACCCAGTACTTC
TRBD1	NA	TRBV5-8	TRBJ1-1	CASSMDRGNTEAFF	TGTGCCAGCAGCATGGACAGGGGGAACACTGAAGCTTTCTTT
TRBD2	NA	TRBV14	TRBJ2-5	CASSLPLAGFQETQYF	TGTGCCAGCAGCCTCCCACTAGCGGGGTTCCAAGAGACCCAGTACTTC
TRBD1	NA	TRBV27	TRBJ1-1	CASSLADRLNTEAFF	TGTGCCAGCAGTTTGGCGGACAGGTTGAACACTGAAGCTTTCTTT
TRBD1	NA	TRBV9	TRBJ2-7	CASSAALGQGYYEQYF	TGTGCCAGCAGCGCCGCCCTGGGACAGGGTTACTACGAGCAGTACTTC
NA	NA	TRBV30	TRBJ2-1	CAWSEDSSYNEQFF	TGTGCCTGGAGTGAGGACTCCTCCTACAATGAGCAGTTCTTC
TRBD1	NA	TRBV19	TRBJ1-2	CASRQGLDGYTF	TGTGCCAGTCGACAGGGACTGGATGGCTACACCTTC
TRBD2	NA	TRBV6-5	TRBJ2-1	CASSYNSGRAGEQFF	TGTGCCAGCAGTTACAACAGCGGGAGGGCCGGTGAGCAGTTCTTC
NA	NA	TRBV5-4	TRBJ2-2	CASSLGRANTGELFF	TGTGCCAGCAGCTTGGGGAGGGCTAACACCGGGGAGCTGTTTTTT
NA	NA	TRBV19	TRBJ2-6	CASHGPGKSGANVLTF	TGTGCCAGCCACGGGCCGGGAAAATCTGGGGCCAACGTCCTGACTTTC
NA	NA	TRBV27	TRBJ2-4	CASSPGPSLMRQGGRAAKNIQYF	TGTGCCAGCAGTCCCGGACCAAGTCTAATGCGTCAGGGAGGTCGTGCTGCCAAAAACATTCAGTACTTC
TRBD1	NA	TRBV27	TRBJ2-7	CASSLQQGALGEQYF	TGTGCCAGCAGTTTACAACAGGGGGCTTTGGGCGAGCAGTACTTC
NA	NA	TRBV11-2	TRBJ2-7	CASRPLGGRTSYEQYF	TGTGCCAGCAGGCCATTAGGAGGCCGGACCTCCTACGAGCAGTACTTC
TRBD2	NA	TRBV4-1	TRBJ2-5	CASSQDWQRERETQYF	TGCGCCAGCAGCCAAGATTGGCAGCGGGAAAGGGAGACCCAGTACTTC
NA	NA	TRBV14	TRBJ1-1	CATFRGPRNTEAFF	TGTGCCACCTTCCGAGGTCCTCGGAACACTGAAGCTTTCTTT
NA	once	TRBV6-4	TRBJ1-1	CASSEAGTSEAFF	TGTGCCAGCAGTGAGGCCGGGACTTCTGAAGCTTTCTTT
NA	NA	TRBV4-1	TRBJ1-1	CASSQGVNTEAFF	TGCGCCAGCAGCCAAGGAGTGAACACTGAAGCTTTCTTT
NA	NA	TRBV4-1	TRBJ2-1	CASSQGLGGGNQRTLGFF	TGCGCCAGCAGCCAAGGATTGGGCGGGGGCAACCAGCGCACCCTGGGGTTCTTC
TRBD2	NA	TRBV4-1	TRBJ2-3	CASSQDPGGADTQYF	TGCGCCAGCAGCCAAGATCCCGGGGGGGCAGATACGCAGTATTTT
NA	NA	TRBV5-1	TRBJ2-7	CASSFGGPREQYF	TGCGCCAGCAGCTTTGGCGGCCCACGCGAGCAGTACTTC
TRBD1	NA	TRBV19	TRBJ1-2	CASSTHTGQDYGYTF	TGTGCCAGTAGTACCCACACAGGACAGGACTATGGCTACACCTTC
TRBD2	NA	TRBV7-2	TRBJ2-5	CASSLGLAGVQETQYF	TGTGCCAGCAGCCTGGGACTAGCGGGGGTCCAAGAGACCCAGTACTTC
NA	NA	TRBV9	TRBJ1-4	CASSVGAEATNEKLFF	TGTGCCAGCAGCGTAGGGGCAGAAGCAACTAATGAAAAACTGTTTTTT